This T cell receptor beta chain was sequenced during a study of T cell responses to AZD1222 COVID-19 vaccine. Profiling relied on immunoSEQ multiplex PCR, and the TCRdb table lists in-frame clones only, not all of them. The repertoire includes about 110,000 clones, about 88% of them detected once, and roughly 18% sits in the top ten. For this clone: The antigen is not known.

Germline V CDR1 and CDR2: MGHRA, YSYEKL. This CDR3 is 16 amino acids long. Trimming took off 0 bases at V and 0 bases at J, with 11 bases between the two ends. Points from the study as a whole: It was only a handful of AZD1222 recipients who were seropositive at baseline.

Sequences were derived from peripheral blood, sampled on day 0 of AZD1222 vaccination. The chain couples TRBV4-1 to TRBJ1-2; TRBD1 is a possible D gene (5 bases). The TCR originated in an adult in good health. CDR3 nucleotide sequence: TGCGCCAGCAGCCAAGAAAGGACAATCTCTAACTATGGCTACACCTTC. Translation gives CASSQERTISNYGYTF.